This T cell receptor (beta chain) was sequenced in a study of blood T cell repertoires in COVID-19. Study-wide context: PBMCs, B-cell-depleted T cells, or T cells provided the cDNA or gDNA that made up the material.

V lost 3 bases, J lost 4 bases, and 13 bases lay in between. The CDR3 is 14 amino acids. Germline-derived CDR1 and CDR2 are MDHEN and SYDVKM. The study recruited people aged about 18 to 90 years across approximately 24 US areas. Repertoires were generated with immunoSEQ multiplex PCR, while TCRdb's copy carries only in-frame clones and drops some. The sample has a few hundred thousand clones, approximately 91% seen once. Sequencing used PBMCs or T cells enriched from blood (not recorded which). The TCR originated in a woman under 40 who had recovered from COVID-19. The chain links TRBV28 to TRBJ2-7; D is ambiguous. CDR3 amino acids: CASSFVGESYEQYF. The CDR3 DNA is TGTGCCAGCAGTTTTGTCGGAGAGTCGTACGAGCAGTACTTC.